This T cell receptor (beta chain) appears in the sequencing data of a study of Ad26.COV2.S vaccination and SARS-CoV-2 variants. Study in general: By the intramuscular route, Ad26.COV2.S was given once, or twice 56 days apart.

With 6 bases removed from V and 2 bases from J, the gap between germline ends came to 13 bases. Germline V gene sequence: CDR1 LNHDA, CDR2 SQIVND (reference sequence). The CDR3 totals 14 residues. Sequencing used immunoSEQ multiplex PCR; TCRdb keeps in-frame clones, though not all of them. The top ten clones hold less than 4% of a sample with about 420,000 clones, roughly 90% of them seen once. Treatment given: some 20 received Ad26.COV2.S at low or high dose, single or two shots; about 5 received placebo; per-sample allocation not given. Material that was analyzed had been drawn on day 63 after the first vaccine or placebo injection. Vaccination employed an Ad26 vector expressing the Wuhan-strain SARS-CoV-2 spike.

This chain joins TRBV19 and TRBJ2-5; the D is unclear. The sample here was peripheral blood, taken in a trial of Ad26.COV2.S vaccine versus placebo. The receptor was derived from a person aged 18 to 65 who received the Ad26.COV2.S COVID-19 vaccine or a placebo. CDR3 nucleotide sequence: TGTGCCAGTAGCACCTATGAGAATCAAGAGACCCAGTACTTC. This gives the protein CASSTYENQETQYF.